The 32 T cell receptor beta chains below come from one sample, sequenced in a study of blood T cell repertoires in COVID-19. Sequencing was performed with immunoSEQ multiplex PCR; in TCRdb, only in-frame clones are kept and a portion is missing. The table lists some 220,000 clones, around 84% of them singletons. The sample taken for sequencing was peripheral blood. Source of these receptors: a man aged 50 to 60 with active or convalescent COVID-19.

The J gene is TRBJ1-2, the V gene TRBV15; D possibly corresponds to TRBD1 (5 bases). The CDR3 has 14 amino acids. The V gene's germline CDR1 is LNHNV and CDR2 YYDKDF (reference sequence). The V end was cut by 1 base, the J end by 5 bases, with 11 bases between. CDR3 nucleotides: TGTGCCACCAGCAGAGGCGGGGACGGGTATGGCTACACCTTC. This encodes CATSRGGDGYGYTF.

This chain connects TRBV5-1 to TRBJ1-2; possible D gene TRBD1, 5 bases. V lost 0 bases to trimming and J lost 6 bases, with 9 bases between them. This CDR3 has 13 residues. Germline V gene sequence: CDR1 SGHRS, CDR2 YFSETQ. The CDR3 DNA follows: TGCGCCAGCAGCTTGGCCGCGGGGGATGGCTACACCTTC. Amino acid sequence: CASSLAAGDGYTF. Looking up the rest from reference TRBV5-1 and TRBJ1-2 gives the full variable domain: KAGVTQTPRYLIKTRGQQVTLSCSPISGHRSVSWYQQTPGQGLQFLFEYFSETQRNKGNFPGRFSGRQFSNSRSEMNVSTLELGDSALYLCASSLAAGDGYTFGSGTRLTVV.

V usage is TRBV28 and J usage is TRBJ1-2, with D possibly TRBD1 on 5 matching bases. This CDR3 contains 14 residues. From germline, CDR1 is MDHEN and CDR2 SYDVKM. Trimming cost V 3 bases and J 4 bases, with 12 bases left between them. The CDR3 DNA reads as TGTGCCAGCAGTTTGGGGCGTGACGGCTATGGCTACACCTTC. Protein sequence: CASSLGRDGYGYTF.

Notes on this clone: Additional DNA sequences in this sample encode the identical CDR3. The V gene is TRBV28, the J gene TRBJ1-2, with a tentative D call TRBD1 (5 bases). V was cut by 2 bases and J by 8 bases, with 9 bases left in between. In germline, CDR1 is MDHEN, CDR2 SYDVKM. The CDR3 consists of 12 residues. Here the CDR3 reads CASSLRGFGYTF. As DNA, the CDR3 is TGTGCCAGCAGTTTAAGGGGTTTCGGCTACACCTTC.

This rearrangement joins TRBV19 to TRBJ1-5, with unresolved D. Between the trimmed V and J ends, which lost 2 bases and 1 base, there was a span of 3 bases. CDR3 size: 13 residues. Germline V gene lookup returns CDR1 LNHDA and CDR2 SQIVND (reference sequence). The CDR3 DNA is TGTGCCAGTAGTATAACAAGCAATCAGCCCCAGCATTTT. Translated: CASSITSNQPQHF. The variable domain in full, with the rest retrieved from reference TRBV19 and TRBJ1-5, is DGGITQSPKYLFRKEGQNVTLSCEQNLNHDAMYWYRQDPGQGLRLIYYSQIVNDFQKGDIAEGYSVSREKKESFPLTVTSAQKNPTAFYLCASSITSNQPQHFGDGTRLSIL.

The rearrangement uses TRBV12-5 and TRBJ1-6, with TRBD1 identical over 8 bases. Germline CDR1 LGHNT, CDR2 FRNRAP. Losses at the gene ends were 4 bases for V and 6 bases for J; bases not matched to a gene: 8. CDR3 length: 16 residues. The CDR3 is CASGSPPGGGNSPLHF. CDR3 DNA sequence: TGTGCTAGTGGTTCCCCCCCAGGGGGCGGTAATTCACCCCTCCACTTT. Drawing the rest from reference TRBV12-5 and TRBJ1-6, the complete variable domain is DARVTQTPRHKVTEMGQEVTMRCQPILGHNTVFWYRQTMMQGLELLAYFRNRAPLDDSGMPKDRFSAEMPDATLATLKIQPSEPRDSAVYFCASGSPPGGGNSPLHFGNGTRLTVT.

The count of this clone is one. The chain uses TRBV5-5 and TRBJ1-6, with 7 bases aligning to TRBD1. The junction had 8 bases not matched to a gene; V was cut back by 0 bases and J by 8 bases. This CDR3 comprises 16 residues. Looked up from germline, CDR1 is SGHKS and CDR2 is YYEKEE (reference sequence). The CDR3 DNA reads TGTGCCAGCAGCTTGGTATGGGACAGAGGATATTCACCCCTCCACTTT. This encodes CASSLVWDRGYSPLHF. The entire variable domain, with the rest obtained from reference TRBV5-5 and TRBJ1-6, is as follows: DAGVTQSPTHLIKTRGQQVTLRCSPISGHKSVSWYQQVLGQGPQFIFQYYEKEERGRGNFPDRFSARQFPNYSSELNVNALLLGDSALYLCASSLVWDRGYSPLHFGNGTRLTVT.

The CDR3 spells CASRTIPTGDTEAFF. CDR3 coding DNA: TGTGCCAGCAGGACGATTCCAACAGGGGACACTGAAGCTTTCTTT. This chain links TRBV7-2 with TRBJ1-1; TRBD1 aligns across 7 bases. The J segment lost 3 bases and the V segment lost 6 bases, leaving 10 bases of the junction unmatched. The CDR3 runs to 15 residues. CDR1 and CDR2 from the germline V gene are SGHTA and FQGNSA.

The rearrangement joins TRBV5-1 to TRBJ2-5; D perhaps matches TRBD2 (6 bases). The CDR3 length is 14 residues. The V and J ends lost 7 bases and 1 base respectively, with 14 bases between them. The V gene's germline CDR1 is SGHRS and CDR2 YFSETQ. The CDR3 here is CASRVVAAQETQYF. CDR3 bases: TGCGCCAGCCGCGTCGTAGCGGCCCAAGAGACCCAGTACTTC.

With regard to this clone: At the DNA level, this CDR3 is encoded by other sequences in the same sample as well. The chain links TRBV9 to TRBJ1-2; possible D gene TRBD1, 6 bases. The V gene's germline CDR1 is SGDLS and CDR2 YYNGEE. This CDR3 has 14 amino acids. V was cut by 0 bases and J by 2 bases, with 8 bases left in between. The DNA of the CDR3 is TGTGCCAGCAGCGTAGGGCAGGGGAACTATGGCTACACCTTC. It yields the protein CASSVGQGNYGYTF. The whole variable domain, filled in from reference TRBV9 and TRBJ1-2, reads DSGVTQTPKHLITATGQRVTLRCSPRSGDLSVYWYQQSLDQGLQFLIQYYNGEERAKGNILERFSAQQFPDLHSELNLSSLELGDSALYFCASSVGQGNYGYTFGSGTRLTVV.

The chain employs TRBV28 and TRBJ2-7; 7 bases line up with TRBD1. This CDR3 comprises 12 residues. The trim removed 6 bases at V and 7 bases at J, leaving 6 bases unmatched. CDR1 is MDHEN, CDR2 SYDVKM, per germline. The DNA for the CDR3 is TGTGCCAGCAGGACAGGGTTGAGTGAGCAGTACTTC. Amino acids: CASRTGLSEQYF.

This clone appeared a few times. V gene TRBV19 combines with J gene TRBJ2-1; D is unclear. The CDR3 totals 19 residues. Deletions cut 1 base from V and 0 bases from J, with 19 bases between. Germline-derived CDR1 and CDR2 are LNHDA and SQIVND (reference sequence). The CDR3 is CASSIGPLRAASSYNEQFF. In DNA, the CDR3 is TGTGCCAGTAGTATAGGCCCTTTGCGTGCGGCGAGCTCCTACAATGAGCAGTTCTTC.

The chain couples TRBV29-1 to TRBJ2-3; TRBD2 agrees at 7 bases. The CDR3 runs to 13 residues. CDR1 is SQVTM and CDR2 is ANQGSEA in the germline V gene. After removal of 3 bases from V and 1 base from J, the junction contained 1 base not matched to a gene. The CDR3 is CSVEGGGTDTQYF. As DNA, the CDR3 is TGCAGCGTTGAGGGGGGGGGCACAGATACGCAGTATTTT.

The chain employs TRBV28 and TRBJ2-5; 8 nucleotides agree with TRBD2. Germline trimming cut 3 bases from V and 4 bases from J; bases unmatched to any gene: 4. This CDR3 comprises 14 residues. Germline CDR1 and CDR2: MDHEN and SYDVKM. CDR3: CASSFGGAVETQYF. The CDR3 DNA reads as TGTGCCAGCAGTTTCGGGGGGGCCGTAGAGACCCAGTACTTC.

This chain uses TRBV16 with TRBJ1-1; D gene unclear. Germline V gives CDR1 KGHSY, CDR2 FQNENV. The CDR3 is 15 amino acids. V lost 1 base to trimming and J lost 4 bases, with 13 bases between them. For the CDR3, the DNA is TGTGCCAGCAGCCAATACGAGGGAGGAAGCACTGAAGCTTTCTTT. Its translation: CASSQYEGGSTEAFF.

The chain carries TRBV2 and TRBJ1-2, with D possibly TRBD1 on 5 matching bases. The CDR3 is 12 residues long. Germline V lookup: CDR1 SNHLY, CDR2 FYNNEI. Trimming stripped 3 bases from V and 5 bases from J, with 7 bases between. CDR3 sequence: CASSEGGYGYTF. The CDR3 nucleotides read TGTGCCAGCAGTGAGGGGGGGTATGGCTACACCTTC.

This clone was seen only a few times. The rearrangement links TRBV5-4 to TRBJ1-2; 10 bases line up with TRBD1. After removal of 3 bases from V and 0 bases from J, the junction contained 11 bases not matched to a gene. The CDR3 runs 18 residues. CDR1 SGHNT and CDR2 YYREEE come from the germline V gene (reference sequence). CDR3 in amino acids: CASSSGTTGGASNYGYTF. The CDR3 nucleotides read TGTGCCAGCAGCTCCGGCACGACAGGGGGCGCCTCTAACTATGGCTACACCTTC.

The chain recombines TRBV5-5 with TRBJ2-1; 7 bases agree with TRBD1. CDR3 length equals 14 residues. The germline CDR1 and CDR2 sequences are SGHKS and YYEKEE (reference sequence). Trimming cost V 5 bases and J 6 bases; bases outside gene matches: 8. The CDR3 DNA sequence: TGTGCCAGCAGTTGGGACAGCCACTTCAATGAGCAGTTCTTC. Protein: CASSWDSHFNEQFF.

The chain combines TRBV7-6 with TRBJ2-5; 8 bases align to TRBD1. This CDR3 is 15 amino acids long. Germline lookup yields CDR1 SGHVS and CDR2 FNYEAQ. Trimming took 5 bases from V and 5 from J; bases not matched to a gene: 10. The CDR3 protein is CASSLGQDRWETQYF. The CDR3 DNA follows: TGTGCCAGCAGCCTGGGACAGGATAGATGGGAGACCCAGTACTTC.

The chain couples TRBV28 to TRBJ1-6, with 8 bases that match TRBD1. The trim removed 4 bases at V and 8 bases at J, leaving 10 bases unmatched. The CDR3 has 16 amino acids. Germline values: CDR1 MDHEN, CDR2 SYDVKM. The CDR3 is CASSSTGGRGYSPLHF. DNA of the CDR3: TGTGCCAGCAGTTCAACAGGGGGAAGAGGATATTCACCCCTCCACTTT.

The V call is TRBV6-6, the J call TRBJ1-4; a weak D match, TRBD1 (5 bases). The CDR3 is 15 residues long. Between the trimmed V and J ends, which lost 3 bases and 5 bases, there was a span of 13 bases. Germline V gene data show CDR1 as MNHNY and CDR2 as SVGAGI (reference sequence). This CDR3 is CASSYKRGLNEKLFF. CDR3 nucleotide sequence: TGTGCCAGCAGTTATAAGCGGGGCTTAAATGAAAAACTGTTTTTT.

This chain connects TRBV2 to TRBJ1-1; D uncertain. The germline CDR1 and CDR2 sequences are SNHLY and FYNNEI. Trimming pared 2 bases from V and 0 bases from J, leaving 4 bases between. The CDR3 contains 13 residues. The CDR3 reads CASSEYMNTEAFF. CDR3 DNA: TGTGCCAGCAGTGAATACATGAACACTGAAGCTTTCTTT. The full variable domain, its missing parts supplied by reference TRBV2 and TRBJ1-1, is EPEVTQTPSHQVTQMGQEVILRCVPISNHLYFYWYRQILGQKVEFLVSFYNNEISEKSEIFDDQFSVERPDGSNFTLKIRSTKLEDSAMYFCASSEYMNTEAFFGQGTRLTVV.

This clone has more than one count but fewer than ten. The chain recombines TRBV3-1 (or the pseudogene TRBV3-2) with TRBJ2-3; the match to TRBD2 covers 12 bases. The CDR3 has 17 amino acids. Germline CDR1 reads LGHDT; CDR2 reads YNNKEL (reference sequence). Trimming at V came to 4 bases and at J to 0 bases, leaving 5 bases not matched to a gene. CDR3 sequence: CASSPNLAGGSTDTQYF. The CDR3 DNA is TGTGCCAGCAGCCCAAATCTAGCGGGGGGGAGCACAGATACGCAGTATTTT.

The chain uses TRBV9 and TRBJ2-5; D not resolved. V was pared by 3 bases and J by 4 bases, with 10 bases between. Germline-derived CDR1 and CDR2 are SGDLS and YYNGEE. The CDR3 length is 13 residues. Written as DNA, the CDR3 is TGTGCCAGCAGCGCGATTCGAGGAGAGACCCAGTACTTC. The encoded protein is CASSAIRGETQYF.

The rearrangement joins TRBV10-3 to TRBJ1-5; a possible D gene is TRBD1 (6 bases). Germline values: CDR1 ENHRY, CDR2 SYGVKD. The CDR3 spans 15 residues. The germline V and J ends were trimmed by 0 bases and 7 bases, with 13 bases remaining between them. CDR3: CAISESFGGGQPQHF. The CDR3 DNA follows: TGTGCCATCAGTGAGTCCTTTGGGGGCGGCCAGCCCCAGCATTTT.

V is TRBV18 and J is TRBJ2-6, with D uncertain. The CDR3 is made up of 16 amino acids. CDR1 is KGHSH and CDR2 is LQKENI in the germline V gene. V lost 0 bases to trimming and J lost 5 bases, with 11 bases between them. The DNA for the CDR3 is TGTGCCAGCTCACCACCCGGCGGCCTCTGGGCCAACGTCCTGACTTTC. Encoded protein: CASSPPGGLWANVLTF.

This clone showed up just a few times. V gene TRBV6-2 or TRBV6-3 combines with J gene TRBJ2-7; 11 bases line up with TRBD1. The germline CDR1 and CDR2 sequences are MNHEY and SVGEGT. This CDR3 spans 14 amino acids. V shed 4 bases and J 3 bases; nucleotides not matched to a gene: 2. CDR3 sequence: CASSFGTGGYEQYV. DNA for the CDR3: TGTGCCAGCAGTTTCGGGACAGGGGGCTACGAGCAGTACGTC.

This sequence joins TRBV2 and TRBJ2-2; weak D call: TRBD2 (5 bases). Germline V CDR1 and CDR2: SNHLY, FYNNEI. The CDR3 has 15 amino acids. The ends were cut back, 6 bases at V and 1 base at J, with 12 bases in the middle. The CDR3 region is CASSGVGKNTGELFF. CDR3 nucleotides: TGTGCCAGCAGCGGGGTTGGGAAGAACACCGGGGAGCTGTTTTTT.

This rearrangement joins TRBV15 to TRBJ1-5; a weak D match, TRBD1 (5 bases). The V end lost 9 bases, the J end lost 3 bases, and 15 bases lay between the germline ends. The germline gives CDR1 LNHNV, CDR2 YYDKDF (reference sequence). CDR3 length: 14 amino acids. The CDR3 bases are TGTGCCACAGCCCCGCGACAGTCCAATCAGCCCCAGCATTTT. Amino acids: CATAPRQSNQPQHF.

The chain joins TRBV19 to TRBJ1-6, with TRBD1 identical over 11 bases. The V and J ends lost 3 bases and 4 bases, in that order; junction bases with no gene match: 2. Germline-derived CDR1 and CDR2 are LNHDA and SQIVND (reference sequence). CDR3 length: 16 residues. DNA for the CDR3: TGTGCCAGTAGTATCGGGACAGGGGGTTATAATTCACCCCTCCACTTT. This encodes CASSIGTGGYNSPLHF.

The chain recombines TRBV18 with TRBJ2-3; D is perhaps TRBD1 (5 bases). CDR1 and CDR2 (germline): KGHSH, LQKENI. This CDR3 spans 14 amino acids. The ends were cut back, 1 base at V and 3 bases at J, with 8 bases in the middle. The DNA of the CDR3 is TGTGCCAGCTCACCACGGCAGGGAACAGATACGCAGTATTTT. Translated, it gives CASSPRQGTDTQYF.

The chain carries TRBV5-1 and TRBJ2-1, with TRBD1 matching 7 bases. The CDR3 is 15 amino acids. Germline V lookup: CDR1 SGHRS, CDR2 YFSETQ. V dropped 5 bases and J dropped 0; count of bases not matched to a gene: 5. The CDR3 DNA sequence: TGCGCCAGCAGTTCCGGGACAGTCTCCTACAATGAGCAGTTCTTC. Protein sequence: CASSSGTVSYNEQFF.